This T cell receptor beta chain was profiled in a study of T cells in Graves' hyperthyroidism and ophthalmopathy. Study-wide results and limits: The majority of expanded thyroid clonotypes above 0.001 also appeared in blood.

For Graves' hyperthyroidism to be stable, ophthalmopathy could not progress within 18 months. Diagnostic assessment was based on clinical symptoms, serum thyroxine and TRAb, thyroid ultrasound and orbital computed tomography. RNA transcripts were the template for amplifying TCR beta CDR3 regions. Primed by the HTBI set, a first-round RT-PCR was run on the TCR CDR3. Via MiXCR, TCRdb re-called the multiplex PCR reads, giving one row per CDR3 protein. The sample lists approximately 410,000 distinct CDR3 sequences; 12% to 15% were seen once. This clonotype was seen ten or more times. The target antigen is unknown. Germline CDR1 is SGHTS and CDR2 is YDEGEE. V trimming: 0 bases; J trimming: 5 bases; junction bases outside the gene matches: 2. CDR3 length: 15 amino acids.

The V and J genes are TRBV5-8 and TRBJ1-4; 9 positions agree with TRBD1. This TCR came from a woman in her late teens or twenties with Graves' hyperthyroidism. The sequenced material came from blood. CDR3 sequence: CASSLVGTGNEKLFF. CDR3 nucleotide sequence: TGTGCCAGCAGCTTGGTTGGGACAGGGAATGAAAAACTGTTTTTT. The full variable domain, in which reference TRBV5-8 and TRBJ1-4 provide the parts outside the CDR3, is EAGVTQSPTHLIKTRGQQATLRCSPISGHTSVYWYQQALGLGLQFLLWYDEGEERNRGNFPPRFSGRQFPNYSSELNVNALELEDSALYLCASSLVGTGNEKLFFGSGTQLSVL.